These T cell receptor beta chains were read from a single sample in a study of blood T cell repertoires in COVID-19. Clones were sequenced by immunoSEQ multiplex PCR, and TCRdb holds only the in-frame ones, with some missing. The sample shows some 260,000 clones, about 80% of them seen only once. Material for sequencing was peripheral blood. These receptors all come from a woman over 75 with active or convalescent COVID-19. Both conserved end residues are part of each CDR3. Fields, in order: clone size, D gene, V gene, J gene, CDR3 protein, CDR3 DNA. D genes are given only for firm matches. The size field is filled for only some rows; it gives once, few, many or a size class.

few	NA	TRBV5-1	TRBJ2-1	CASSLAGSPHNEQFF	TGCGCCAGCAGCTTGGCCGGGAGCCCCCACAATGAGCAGTTCTTC
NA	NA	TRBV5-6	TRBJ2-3	CASSSGLSTDTQYF	TGTGCCAGCAGCTCTGGCCTGAGCACAGATACGCAGTATTTT
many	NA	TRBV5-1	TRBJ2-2	CASSFVGTNTGELFF	TGCGCCAGCAGCTTTGTCGGGACGAACACCGGGGAGCTGTTTTTT
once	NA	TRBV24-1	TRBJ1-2	CATSDSRDIGGYTF	TGTGCCACCAGTGATTCAAGGGACATAGGGGGCTACACCTTC
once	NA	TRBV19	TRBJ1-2	CASSRVGYGYTF	TGTGCCAGTAGTCGGGTCGGCTATGGCTACACCTTC
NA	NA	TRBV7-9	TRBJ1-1	CASSLAGIGDTEAFF	TGTGCCAGCAGCCTAGCAGGTATCGGGGACACTGAAGCTTTCTTT
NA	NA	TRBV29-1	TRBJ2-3	CSVEEAGGSDTQYF	TGCAGCGTTGAAGAGGCGGGTGGTTCAGATACGCAGTATTTT
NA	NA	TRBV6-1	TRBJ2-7	CASSEERDLEQYF	TGTGCCAGCAGTGAAGAAAGAGATCTCGAGCAGTACTTC
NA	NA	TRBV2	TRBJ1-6	CASGQTDSYNSPLHF	TGTGCCAGCGGACAGACAGACTCCTATAATTCACCCCTCCACTTT
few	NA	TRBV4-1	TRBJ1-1	CASRPLSTGSTEAFF	TGCGCCAGCAGGCCCCTCTCAACAGGGAGCACTGAAGCTTTCTTT
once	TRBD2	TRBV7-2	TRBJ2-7	CASSRTSGGGYEQYF	TGTGCCAGCAGCAGGACTAGCGGGGGTGGTTACGAGCAGTACTTC
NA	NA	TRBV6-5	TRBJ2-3	CASSYSDKDDTQYF	TGTGCCAGCAGTTACTCGGACAAGGACGATACGCAGTATTTT
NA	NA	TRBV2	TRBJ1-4	CASSGTASNEKLFF	TGTGCCAGCAGTGGGACAGCATCTAATGAAAAACTGTTTTTT
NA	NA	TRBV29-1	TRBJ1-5	CSVAGTGGGPQHF	TGCAGCGTCGCGGGGACTGGGGGTGGGCCCCAGCATTTT
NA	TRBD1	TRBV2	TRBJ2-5	CASARGLMETQYF	TGTGCCAGCGCCAGGGGGCTGATGGAGACCCAGTACTTC
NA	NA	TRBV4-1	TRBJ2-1	CASSQAPSDTYNEQFF	TGCGCCAGCAGCCAAGCCCCTAGTGATACCTACAATGAGCAGTTCTTC
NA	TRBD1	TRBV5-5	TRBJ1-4	CASSQGQASSTNEKLFF	TGTGCCAGCAGCCAGGGACAGGCATCTTCAACTAATGAAAAACTGTTTTTT
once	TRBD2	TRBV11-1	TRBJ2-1	CASSLLLAGPDGQFF	TGTGCCAGCAGCTTACTACTAGCGGGACCCGATGGGCAGTTCTTC
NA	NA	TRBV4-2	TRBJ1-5	CASSQGVQGRYSNQPQHF	TGTGCCAGCAGCCAAGGAGTACAGGGACGTTATAGCAATCAGCCCCAGCATTTT
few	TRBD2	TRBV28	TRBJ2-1	CASHGLAGGIYNEQFF	TGTGCCAGCCACGGCCTTGCGGGGGGGATCTACAATGAGCAGTTCTTC
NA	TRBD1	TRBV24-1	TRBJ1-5	CATRSGQGGNQPQHF	TGTGCCACCAGGAGTGGACAGGGGGGCAATCAGCCCCAGCATTTT
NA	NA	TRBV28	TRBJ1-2	CASRRQPPPDYTF	TGTGCCAGCAGGCGGCAGCCACCTCCCGACTACACCTTC
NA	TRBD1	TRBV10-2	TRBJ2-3	CASSVPDRRYTDTQYF	TGCGCCAGCAGTGTGCCGGACAGGCGATACACAGATACGCAGTATTTT
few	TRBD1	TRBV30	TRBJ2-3	CAWSGTGLSLTQYF	TGTGCCTGGAGCGGGACAGGTTTATCACTTACGCAGTATTTT
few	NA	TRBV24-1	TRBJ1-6	CATSDWGRTSPLHF	TGTGCCACCAGTGATTGGGGCAGAACTTCACCCCTCCACTTT
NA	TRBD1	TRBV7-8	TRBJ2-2	CASSIGNQGANTGELFF	TGTGCCAGCAGCATCGGGAACCAGGGGGCGAACACCGGGGAGCTGTTTTTT
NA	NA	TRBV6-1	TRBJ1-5	CASSENAGDSNQPQHF	TGTGCCAGCAGTGAAAACGCAGGCGATAGCAATCAGCCCCAGCATTTT
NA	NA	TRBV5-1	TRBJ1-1	CASSLQGTEGNTEAFF	TGCGCCAGCAGCTTGCAAGGGACGGAGGGGAACACTGAAGCTTTCTTT
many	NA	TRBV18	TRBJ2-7	CASSLHRDQSYEQYF	TGTGCCAGCTCACTACACAGGGATCAATCCTACGAGCAGTACTTC
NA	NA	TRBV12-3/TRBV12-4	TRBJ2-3	CASKELSTDTQYF	TGTGCCAGCAAAGAACTGAGCACAGATACGCAGTATTTT
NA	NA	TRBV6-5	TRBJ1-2	CASDVGGANYGYTF	TGTGCCAGCGACGTCGGCGGGGCCAACTATGGCTACACCTTC
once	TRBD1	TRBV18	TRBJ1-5	CASSTGGNQPQHF	TGTGCCAGCTCGACAGGGGGCAATCAGCCCCAGCATTTT
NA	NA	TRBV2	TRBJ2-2	CASSVVGGDTGELFF	TGTGCCAGCAGTGTGGTCGGAGGGGACACCGGGGAGCTGTTTTTT
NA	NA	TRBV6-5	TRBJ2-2	CASTPGVGTGELFF	TGTGCCAGCACCCCAGGGGTTGGCACCGGGGAGCTGTTTTTT
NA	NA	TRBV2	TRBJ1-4	CASSEAGQGYNEKLFF	TGTGCCAGCAGTGAAGCAGGGCAGGGTTATAATGAAAAACTGTTTTTT
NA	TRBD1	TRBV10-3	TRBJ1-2	CATWDRVEYGYTF	TGTGCCACTTGGGACAGGGTGGAGTATGGCTACACCTTC
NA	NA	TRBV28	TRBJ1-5	CASSLGAAGNQPQHF	TGTGCCAGCAGTTTAGGGGCCGCGGGCAATCAGCCCCAGCATTTT
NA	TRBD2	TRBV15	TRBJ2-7	CATSRLQGLADEQYF	TGTGCCACCAGCAGACTACAGGGACTAGCGGACGAGCAGTACTTC
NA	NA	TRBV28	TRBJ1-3	CASSLNRNTIYF	TGTGCCAGCAGTTTAAACAGAAACACCATATATTTT
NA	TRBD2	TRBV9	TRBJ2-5	CASSASRGGPETQYF	TGTGCCAGCAGCGCCTCCCGGGGGGGCCCAGAGACCCAGTACTTC
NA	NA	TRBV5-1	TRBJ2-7	CASSRPGLYEQYF	TGCGCCAGCAGCCGCCCGGGACTCTACGAGCAGTACTTC